In this sample, the clone carrying this T cell receptor (beta chain) turned up many times. Its antigen is not identified. These data belong to a study of neurological immune-mediated disorders. Broader study findings: The absence of shared CDR3 amino acid sequences among expanded clones across subjects suggests private repertoires in all groups. Multiple sclerosis was found to have the least TCR clonal expansion, below healthy controls, and HTLV-1-associated myelopathy the most.

The method for making cDNA was 5'RACE, and it used 10-nucleotide random UMIs. One entry per CDR3 protein results from TCRdb running MiXCR on the 5' RACE reads. The sample holds 60,000 or so distinct CDR3 sequences, approximately 10% seen once. Per germline, CDR1 MGHRA and CDR2 YSYEKL. The CDR3 is made up of 15 amino acids. V gave up 5 bases and J gave up 0 bases, with 13 bases separating them. The sequenced sample consisted of PBMCs. This clonotype was obtained from a man aged 55 to 69 in good health. The rearrangement joins TRBV4-1 to TRBJ1-1, with D unresolved. In DNA, the CDR3 is TGCGCCAGCAGCTACACCCGAAACGTGAACACTGAAGCTTTCTTT. This translates into CASSYTRNVNTEAFF.